The clone carrying this T cell receptor beta chain was seen more than once but under ten times. Its antigen is currently unknown. This sample was included in a study of PD-1 blockade in mismatch repair-deficient tumors. Study information: Enrolled about 2012-2016, patients had progressing, pretreated mismatch repair-deficient cancers of approximately 13 types. Whole-study results and caveats: After pembrolizumab, tumor-resident clones rose rapidly, then generally contracted before radiologic responses.

Assay used: immunoSEQ multiplex PCR; TCRdb lists only in-frame clones, some missing. This table holds tens of thousands of clones, 60% to 80% found once. The length of the CDR3 is 15 residues. In germline, CDR1 is LNHDA, CDR2 SQIVND (reference sequence). The V end lost 5 bases, the J end lost 1 base, and 13 bases lay between the germline ends. The chain couples TRBV19 to TRBJ2-3; D unresolved. The source material was peripheral blood, sampled 2 weeks after starting pembrolizumab. The sequence came from an adult with mismatch repair-deficient cancer. The CDR3 sequence: CASSAHSGGTDTQYF. DNA for the CDR3: TGTGCCAGTAGTGCCCACAGTGGAGGCACAGATACGCAGTATTTT.